The clone carrying this T cell receptor beta chain was picked up a small number of times. Its target is not known. TCRdb itself ran the reads through MiXCR, one entry per CDR3 protein. Of hundreds of thousands of distinct CDR3 sequences detected, 42% appear once; the ten largest clones hold 43%. CDR3 length equals 14 residues. Trimming shortened V by 5 bases and J by 6 bases, and 15 bases separated the two germline ends. The data were taken from a study of T cell repertoires in cytomegalovirus infection. The receptor was derived from a human donor in good health (CMV status not recorded). Some clones in this sample may be carry-over from other donors' samples. This material consisted of cultured PBMCs, taken from culture after CMV antigen stimulation. The V call is TRBV12-3 or TRBV12-4, the J call TRBJ2-3; tentative D call: TRBD2 (6 bases). This CDR3 is CASSPTGGADTQYF. CDR3 nucleotides: TGTGCCAGCAGTCCGACCGGGGGAGCCGATACGCAGTATTTT.